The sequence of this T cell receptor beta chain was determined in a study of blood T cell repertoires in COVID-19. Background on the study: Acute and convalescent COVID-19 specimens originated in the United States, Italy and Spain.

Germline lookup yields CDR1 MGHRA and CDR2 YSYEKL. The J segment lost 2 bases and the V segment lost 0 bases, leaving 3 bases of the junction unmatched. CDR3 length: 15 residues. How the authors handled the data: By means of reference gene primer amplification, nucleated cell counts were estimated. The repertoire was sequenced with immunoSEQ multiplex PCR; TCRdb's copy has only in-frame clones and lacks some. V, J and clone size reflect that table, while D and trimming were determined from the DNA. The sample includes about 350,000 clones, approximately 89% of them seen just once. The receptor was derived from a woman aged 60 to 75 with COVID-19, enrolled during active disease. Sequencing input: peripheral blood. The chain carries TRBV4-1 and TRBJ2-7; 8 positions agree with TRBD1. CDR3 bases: TGCGCCAGCAGCCAAGACCAGGGGGCAACCTACGAGCAGTACTTC. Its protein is CASSQDQGATYEQYF.